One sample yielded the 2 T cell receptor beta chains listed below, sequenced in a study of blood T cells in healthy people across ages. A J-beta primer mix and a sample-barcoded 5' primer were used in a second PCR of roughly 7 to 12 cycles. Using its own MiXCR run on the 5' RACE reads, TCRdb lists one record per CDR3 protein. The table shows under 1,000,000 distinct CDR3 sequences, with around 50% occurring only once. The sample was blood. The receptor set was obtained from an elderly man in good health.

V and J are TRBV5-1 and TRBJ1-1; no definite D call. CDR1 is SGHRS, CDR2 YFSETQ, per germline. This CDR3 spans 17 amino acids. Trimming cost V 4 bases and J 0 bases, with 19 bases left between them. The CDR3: CASSLGGGSNLNTEAFF. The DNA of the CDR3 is TGCGCCAGCAGCCTGGGAGGCGGGAGTAATCTGAACACTGAAGCTTTCTTT.

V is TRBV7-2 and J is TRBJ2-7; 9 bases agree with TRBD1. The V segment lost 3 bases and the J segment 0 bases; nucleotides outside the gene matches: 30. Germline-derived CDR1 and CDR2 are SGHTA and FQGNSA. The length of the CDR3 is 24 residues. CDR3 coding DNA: TGTGCCAGCAGCTTCGCGAACCCGGGGACAGGGTCGACCTTACACCCCATGAGCTCCTACGAGCAGTACTTC. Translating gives CASSFANPGTGSTLHPMSSYEQYF.